Listed below are T cell receptor beta chains from one sample, sequenced in a study of cytotoxic CD8 clonotypes in ibrutinib-treated CLL. The protocol was immunoSEQ multiplex PCR, while the TCRdb copy is restricted to in-frame clones and leaves out a portion. The sample lists 110,000 or so clones, more than 55% occurring once. This sample comprised PBMCs, obtained after 24 months of ibrutinib treatment. The origin of the receptors is a human donor with chronic lymphocytic leukemia. CDR3s include the opening cysteine and the closing phenylalanine or tryptophan. The order of the fields is clone size, D gene, V gene, J gene, CDR3 DNA, CDR3 protein. A D gene is named only where the DNA matches it firmly. For some rows the clone size is stated as once, few or many, or as a class when expanded; others skip it.

size: -
D: -
V: TRBV19
J: TRBJ2-7
DNA: TGTGCCAGTAGTATAGATGGGGGATCTTCAAGGAGCGAGCAGTACTTC
CDR3: CASSIDGGSSRSEQYF

size: -
D: -
V: TRBV15
J: TRBJ2-6
DNA: TGTGCCACCAGCAGGGGCAGAGGGGACTCTGGGGCCAACGTCCTGACTTTC
CDR3: CATSRGRGDSGANVLTF

size: -
D: TRBD1
V: TRBV6-5
J: TRBJ2-7
DNA: TGTGCCAGCAGTTACTCGCCCACAGGGGGTTACGAGCAGTACTTC
CDR3: CASSYSPTGGYEQYF

size: -
D: TRBD1
V: TRBV6-1
J: TRBJ2-1
DNA: TGTGCCAGCAGTCGGGGACAGCACAATGAGCAGTTCTTC
CDR3: CASSRGQHNEQFF

size: -
D: -
V: TRBV30
J: TRBJ1-1
DNA: TGTGCCTGGCACCGGGACAAGAACACTGAAGCTTTCTTT
CDR3: CAWHRDKNTEAFF

size: few
D: TRBD2
V: TRBV18
J: TRBJ2-7
DNA: TGTGCCAGCTCACCACCGGGGGGGGGAAACGAGCAGTACTTC
CDR3: CASSPPGGGNEQYF

size: -
D: TRBD1
V: TRBV5-1
J: TRBJ2-5
DNA: TGCGCCAGCAGCTCCTCCGGACAGGGTGGGGAGACCCAGTACTTC
CDR3: CASSSSGQGGETQYF

size: few
D: -
V: TRBV18
J: TRBJ2-7
DNA: TGTGCCAGCTCTCCCCAAACGGGGAGTTCTCACGAGCAGTACTTC
CDR3: CASSPQTGSSHEQYF

size: -
D: TRBD1
V: TRBV25-1
J: TRBJ1-6
DNA: TGTGCCAGCAGTGAATATCCCACCCCGACAGGGCTGGGTTCACCCCTCCACTTT
CDR3: CASSEYPTPTGLGSPLHF

size: -
D: -
V: TRBV7-9
J: TRBJ1-6
DNA: TGTGCCAGCAGCTTAGCGCGTAATTCACCCCTCCACTTT
CDR3: CASSLARNSPLHF

size: -
D: -
V: TRBV30
J: TRBJ1-3
DNA: TGTGCCTGGAGTCTGAGGACAACCTTCTCTGGAAACACCATATATTTT
CDR3: CAWSLRTTFSGNTIYF

size: -
D: -
V: TRBV6-5
J: TRBJ2-3
DNA: TGTGCCAGCACTCAGGGGGGGGGAGAAAATACGCAGTATTTT
CDR3: CASTQGGGENTQYF

size: few
D: -
V: TRBV30
J: TRBJ1-5
DNA: TGTGCCTGGAGTGTACCGGGCAGCCTTCATCAGCCCCAGCATTTT
CDR3: CAWSVPGSLHQPQHF

size: -
D: -
V: TRBV29-1
J: TRBJ2-3
DNA: TGCAGCGTTGGAGAGGGCGCGGGTACGCAGTATTTT
CDR3: CSVGEGAGTQYF

size: few
D: TRBD2
V: TRBV9
J: TRBJ2-3
DNA: TGTGCCAGCAACCTAGCGGGGGGGCCTCCTAGCACAGATACGCAGTATTTT
CDR3: CASNLAGGPPSTDTQYF

size: once
D: -
V: TRBV18
J: TRBJ2-3
DNA: TGTGCCAGCTCACCGGTAGGGTTTCAAGATACGCAGTATTTT
CDR3: CASSPVGFQDTQYF

size: -
D: -
V: TRBV30
J: TRBJ1-5
DNA: TGTGCCTGGAGAGACAGTAGCAATCAGCCCCAGCATTTT
CDR3: CAWRDSSNQPQHF

size: -
D: -
V: TRBV10-2
J: TRBJ1-6
DNA: TGCGCCAGCAGACTGGACGCGGGGGCCAATTCACCCCTCCACTTT
CDR3: CASRLDAGANSPLHF

size: -
D: -
V: TRBV28
J: TRBJ1-3
DNA: TGTGCCAGCAGCCCCCCCAAGGGAAACACCATATATTTT
CDR3: CASSPPKGNTIYF

size: -
D: -
V: TRBV28
J: TRBJ2-2
DNA: TGTGCCAGCAACTTCGGGCTCACCGGGGAGCTGTTTTTT
CDR3: CASNFGLTGELFF

size: once
D: -
V: TRBV11-3
J: TRBJ2-3
DNA: TGTGCCAGCAGCTTAGGGGCTTCCCTTAGCACAGATACGCAGTATTTT
CDR3: CASSLGASLSTDTQYF

size: -
D: -
V: TRBV6-6
J: TRBJ1-5
DNA: TGTGCCAGCAGTTACGGAGATCAGCCCCAGCATTTT
CDR3: CASSYGDQPQHF

size: few
D: -
V: TRBV7-9
J: TRBJ1-3
DNA: TGTGCCAGCAGCATTATCTCCCCGGCCATCTTCTCTGGAAACACCATATATTTT
CDR3: CASSIISPAIFSGNTIYF

size: -
D: -
V: TRBV5-1
J: TRBJ1-4
DNA: TGCGCCAGCAGCTTGGGAGGCCCGAGATTAAATGAAAAACTGTTTTTT
CDR3: CASSLGGPRLNEKLFF

size: many
D: TRBD2
V: TRBV11-3
J: TRBJ2-1
DNA: TGTGCCAGCAGCGGGGGGACTAGTTCTGAGCAGTTCTTC
CDR3: CASSGGTSSEQFF

size: -
D: -
V: TRBV5-4
J: TRBJ2-2
DNA: TGTGCCAGCAGCCGCGGGGGCTCTGGGACGAACACCGGGGAGCTGTTTTTT
CDR3: CASSRGGSGTNTGELFF

size: -
D: -
V: TRBV30
J: TRBJ1-5
DNA: TGTGCCTGGACGCATTCAGGGAAGGGAATTTATAGCAATCAGCCCCAGCATTTT
CDR3: CAWTHSGKGIYSNQPQHF

size: -
D: -
V: TRBV18
J: TRBJ2-1
DNA: TGTGCCAGCTCACCACCGAACATCAATGAGCAGTTCTTC
CDR3: CASSPPNINEQFF

size: -
D: -
V: TRBV30
J: TRBJ2-2
DNA: TGTGCCTGGAGTGTGGGCACCACCCGAACCGGGGAGCTGTTTTTT
CDR3: CAWSVGTTRTGELFF

size: few
D: TRBD1
V: TRBV19
J: TRBJ2-7
DNA: TGTGCCAGTAGTAAGGGACAGGGCAGCTCCTACGAGCAGTACTTC
CDR3: CASSKGQGSSYEQYF

size: -
D: -
V: TRBV5-1
J: TRBJ2-2
DNA: TGCGCCAGCACGGCAAACCTGAACACCGGGGAGCTGTTTTTT
CDR3: CASTANLNTGELFF

size: -
D: -
V: TRBV9
J: TRBJ1-1
DNA: TGTGCCAGCAGCGTAGGAGGACGGGCCGCCGAAGCTTTCTTT
CDR3: CASSVGGRAAEAFF

size: -
D: TRBD1
V: TRBV6-4
J: TRBJ2-2
DNA: TGTGCCAGCAGGGGACAGGGCCCCGGGGAGCTGTTTTTT
CDR3: CASRGQGPGELFF

size: -
D: -
V: TRBV5-1
J: TRBJ2-3
DNA: TGCGCCAGCAGCTTGGAAACTAGGACCTCGGATACGCAGTATTTT
CDR3: CASSLETRTSDTQYF

size: -
D: TRBD1
V: TRBV6-6
J: TRBJ1-2
DNA: TGTGCCAGCAGTACCACAGGGGGCGGAACGACGGGCTACACCTTC
CDR3: CASSTTGGGTTGYTF

size: -
D: TRBD1
V: TRBV5-1
J: TRBJ1-2
DNA: TGCGCCAGCAGCTTAAGACAGGGGGGTGGCTACACCTTC
CDR3: CASSLRQGGGYTF

size: -
D: TRBD2
V: TRBV5-6
J: TRBJ2-1
DNA: TGTGCCAGCAGCTTGACGGGGGGGCGCGAGCAGTTCTTC
CDR3: CASSLTGGREQFF

size: -
D: TRBD2
V: TRBV18
J: TRBJ2-1
DNA: TGTGCCAGCTCACCCTACGGGACTAGCGGGGTAAATGAGCAGTTCTTC
CDR3: CASSPYGTSGVNEQFF

size: -
D: TRBD1
V: TRBV28
J: TRBJ1-5
DNA: TGTGCCAGCAGTACCACAGGGGGCTCTAGGCAGCCCCAGCATTTT
CDR3: CASSTTGGSRQPQHF

size: few
D: -
V: TRBV30
J: TRBJ2-3
DNA: TGTGCCTGGAACTTGGGGGGCCGTAGCACAGATACGCAGTATTTT
CDR3: CAWNLGGRSTDTQYF

size: many
D: -
V: TRBV19
J: TRBJ1-6
DNA: TGTGCCAGTAGTCCCCAAGATGATTCACCCCTCCACTTT
CDR3: CASSPQDDSPLHF

size: -
D: TRBD1
V: TRBV6-6
J: TRBJ1-3
DNA: TGTGCCAGCAGTCCGAGGGGGCGAGATGGAAACACCATATATTTT
CDR3: CASSPRGRDGNTIYF